This T cell receptor (beta chain) originates from a study of response to subunit inactivated influenza vaccine. Study-wide results and caveats: With each seasonal influenza vaccination, the authors suggested, few new T cells are recruited.

This clonotype was detected only a few times. The target antigen is unknown. TCRdb re-analysed the RT-PCR reads in MiXCR, keeping a single row per CDR3 protein. Of about 700,000 distinct CDR3 sequences listed, less than 20% are singletons. The TCR was taken from a man between 50 and 59 years old who received an inactivated influenza vaccine. Specimen: PBMCs from blood, collected 11 to 12 days after vaccination.

The CDR3 loop is CASKTDTYYNEQFF. The CDR3 nucleotides read TGTGCCAGCAAGACTGACACCTACTACAATGAGCAGTTCTTC. The rearrangement links TRBV28 to TRBJ2-1; D unclear. CDR3 size: 14 residues. Germline V gene data show CDR1 as MDHEN and CDR2 as SYDVKM. V was shortened by 7 bases and J by 3 bases, with 13 bases between the two germline ends.